This is a list of T cell receptor beta chains from one sample in a study of OX40 agonist ivuxolimab in advanced cancers. TCRdb keeps only in-frame clones here, not all; method: immunoSEQ multiplex PCR. The table records approximately 76,000 clones, 85% to 90% of them present only once. This material consisted of CD4+ or CD8+ T cells sorted from blood, taken in a trial of the OX40 agonist ivuxolimab. The receptors here all came from an adult with an advanced solid tumor such as melanoma, head and neck, liver or kidney cancer. Both conserved end residues are part of each CDR3. Fields, in order: V gene, D gene, J gene, clone size, CDR3 DNA, CDR3 protein. The D gene is left open where the match is weak. The size entry is marked missing in some rows and otherwise reads once, few, many or a size class.

v_call: TRBV27; d_call: -; j_call: TRBJ2-5; clone_size: -; cdr3_nt: TGTGCCAGCAGAAATTGGGGGGGGCGAGAGACCCAGTACTTC; cdr3_aa: CASRNWGGRETQYF
v_call: TRBV9; d_call: TRBD1; j_call: TRBJ1-2; clone_size: -; cdr3_nt: TGTGCCAGCAGCGTAGTTACTGACAGGGGCTCTAACTATGGCTACACCTTC; cdr3_aa: CASSVVTDRGSNYGYTF
v_call: TRBV2; d_call: -; j_call: TRBJ1-1; clone_size: -; cdr3_nt: TGTGCCAGCAGCGACCGACAGGCCCGCTTT; cdr3_aa: CASSDRQARF
v_call: TRBV9; d_call: -; j_call: TRBJ1-2; clone_size: once; cdr3_nt: TGTGCCAGCAGCGTAGGTGGGGGAGGCAACTATGGCTACACCTTC; cdr3_aa: CASSVGGGGNYGYTF
v_call: TRBV29-1; d_call: -; j_call: TRBJ2-7; clone_size: few; cdr3_nt: TGCAGCGTGACCGAGTCAGGGGAGCAGTACTTC; cdr3_aa: CSVTESGEQYF
v_call: TRBV30; d_call: TRBD1; j_call: TRBJ2-7; clone_size: -; cdr3_nt: TGTGCCTGGAGTCGCGCCGGGACAGGGTGGAGGGAGCAGTACTTC; cdr3_aa: CAWSRAGTGWREQYF
v_call: TRBV6-5; d_call: -; j_call: TRBJ2-7; clone_size: -; cdr3_nt: TGTGCCAGCAGTTCTAGCTGGGACCCCTCCTACGAGCAGTACTTC; cdr3_aa: CASSSSWDPSYEQYF
v_call: TRBV14; d_call: -; j_call: TRBJ2-7; clone_size: once; cdr3_nt: TGTGCCAGCAGCCAAGTGCGGGGGCAAGAGCAGTACTTC; cdr3_aa: CASSQVRGQEQYF
v_call: TRBV12-5; d_call: TRBD1; j_call: TRBJ2-2; clone_size: -; cdr3_nt: TGTGCTAGTGGTGCTACTGACAGGGGGTATGGCGGGGAGCTGTTTTTT; cdr3_aa: CASGATDRGYGGELFF
v_call: TRBV5-1; d_call: TRBD1; j_call: TRBJ2-5; clone_size: once; cdr3_nt: TGCGCCAGCAGCCGACCAGGGGGAGAGACCCAGTACTTC; cdr3_aa: CASSRPGGETQYF
v_call: TRBV10-1; d_call: -; j_call: TRBJ2-7; clone_size: -; cdr3_nt: TGCGCCAGCAGTGAGTCGCTGGGGGGCCGAGACGAGCAGTACTTC; cdr3_aa: CASSESLGGRDEQYF
v_call: TRBV28; d_call: -; j_call: TRBJ2-1; clone_size: -; cdr3_nt: TGTGCCAGCAGTCTTGCAGATTTTAATGAGCAGTTCTTC; cdr3_aa: CASSLADFNEQFF
v_call: TRBV27; d_call: -; j_call: TRBJ2-7; clone_size: once; cdr3_nt: TGTGCCAGCAGTCAGGGGGGTGAGCAGTACTTC; cdr3_aa: CASSQGGEQYF
v_call: TRBV19; d_call: -; j_call: TRBJ1-2; clone_size: -; cdr3_nt: TGTGCCAGTAGCCCGACCGGTACAGGCTACACCTTC; cdr3_aa: CASSPTGTGYTF
v_call: TRBV2; d_call: -; j_call: TRBJ2-1; clone_size: -; cdr3_nt: TGTGCCAGCAGGTTAGCGGCCCTCCAAGGGGGGGTCAATGAGCAGTTCTTC; cdr3_aa: CASRLAALQGGVNEQFF
v_call: TRBV6-6; d_call: -; j_call: TRBJ1-5; clone_size: -; cdr3_nt: TGTGCCAGCAGTTACTCCCGAGCCTCGGAGACGAATTTT; cdr3_aa: CASSYSRASETNF
v_call: TRBV21-1; d_call: -; j_call: TRBJ2-6; clone_size: -; cdr3_nt: TGTGCCAGCAGCAAAGGATCGGGCCAAGCTATAGCGGGAGGGCTTTTTTCTGGGGCCAACGTCCTGACTTTC; cdr3_aa: CASSKGSGQAIAGGLFSGANVLTF
v_call: TRBV7-9; d_call: TRBD1; j_call: TRBJ1-2; clone_size: once; cdr3_nt: TGTGCCAGCAGCTTAGGGACAGGGAATGGCTACACCTTC; cdr3_aa: CASSLGTGNGYTF
v_call: TRBV6-1; d_call: -; j_call: TRBJ1-5; clone_size: -; cdr3_nt: TGTGCCAGCAGGACCCAGAGGGATCAGCCCCAGCATTTT; cdr3_aa: CASRTQRDQPQHF
v_call: TRBV4-1; d_call: -; j_call: TRBJ2-5; clone_size: -; cdr3_nt: TGCGCCAGCAGCCAAGGGCAGTACCAAGAGACCCAGTACTTC; cdr3_aa: CASSQGQYQETQYF
v_call: TRBV4-2; d_call: -; j_call: TRBJ2-3; clone_size: -; cdr3_nt: TGTGCCAGCAGCCCCCGGGACAGCGGGAGCACAGATACGCAGTATTTT; cdr3_aa: CASSPRDSGSTDTQYF
v_call: TRBV28; d_call: -; j_call: TRBJ2-5; clone_size: -; cdr3_nt: TGTGCCAGCAGTTTCTCTCTCGAAGAGACCCAGTACTTC; cdr3_aa: CASSFSLEETQYF
v_call: TRBV7-6; d_call: -; j_call: TRBJ2-5; clone_size: -; cdr3_nt: TGTGTCAGCAGCCGTACCTATGGGGGAATCCAAGAGACCCAGTACTTC; cdr3_aa: CVSSRTYGGIQETQYF
v_call: TRBV27; d_call: -; j_call: TRBJ2-1; clone_size: -; cdr3_nt: TGTGCCAGCAGTTTATCGTATGGCAATGAGCAGTTCTTC; cdr3_aa: CASSLSYGNEQFF
v_call: TRBV27; d_call: TRBD1; j_call: TRBJ2-7; clone_size: -; cdr3_nt: TGTGCCAGCTCAGTCCCCGGACAGGGTTACGAGCAGTACTTC; cdr3_aa: CASSVPGQGYEQYF
v_call: TRBV4-1; d_call: -; j_call: TRBJ2-7; clone_size: few; cdr3_nt: TGCGCCAGCAGCCCGCACCGGGACTACGAGCAGTACTTC; cdr3_aa: CASSPHRDYEQYF
v_call: TRBV19; d_call: -; j_call: TRBJ2-7; clone_size: -; cdr3_nt: TGTGCCAGTAGCCCGAGGGACATAGTACCATACGAGCAGTACTTC; cdr3_aa: CASSPRDIVPYEQYF
v_call: TRBV5-4; d_call: -; j_call: TRBJ2-7; clone_size: -; cdr3_nt: TGTGCCAGCAGCCCTAACAGGCAGGCCTACTACGAGCAGTACTTC; cdr3_aa: CASSPNRQAYYEQYF
v_call: TRBV7-8; d_call: TRBD2; j_call: TRBJ2-1; clone_size: -; cdr3_nt: TGTGCCAGCAGCTTAGACCGGGGGGAACGCTACAATGAGCAGTTCTTC; cdr3_aa: CASSLDRGERYNEQFF
v_call: TRBV30; d_call: -; j_call: TRBJ2-7; clone_size: -; cdr3_nt: TGTGCCTGGACTCAGGGGAGGCACGAGCAGTACTTC; cdr3_aa: CAWTQGRHEQYF
v_call: TRBV28; d_call: -; j_call: TRBJ1-2; clone_size: once; cdr3_nt: TGTGCCAGCAGTTTCAATTGGGGGAACTATGGCTACACCTTC; cdr3_aa: CASSFNWGNYGYTF
v_call: TRBV5-1; d_call: -; j_call: TRBJ1-2; clone_size: once; cdr3_nt: TGCGCCAGCAGCTGGCAGGGAGGTGATGGCTACACCTTC; cdr3_aa: CASSWQGGDGYTF
v_call: TRBV11-3; d_call: -; j_call: TRBJ2-7; clone_size: once; cdr3_nt: TGTGCCAGCAGCTTCCAAGGCTACGAGCAGTACTTC; cdr3_aa: CASSFQGYEQYF
v_call: TRBV30; d_call: -; j_call: TRBJ1-5; clone_size: -; cdr3_nt: TGTGCCTGGAGTGTTAATACCGATCAGCCCCAGCATTTT; cdr3_aa: CAWSVNTDQPQHF
v_call: TRBV28; d_call: -; j_call: TRBJ1-1; clone_size: -; cdr3_nt: TGTGCCAGTTCGGGGCCCCGCGACCCACGCGGGACTGAAGCTTTCTTT; cdr3_aa: CASSGPRDPRGTEAFF
v_call: TRBV28; d_call: -; j_call: TRBJ2-7; clone_size: -; cdr3_nt: TGTGCCAGCAGTTTGGGCAGGCGCCCCGACGAGCAGTACTTC; cdr3_aa: CASSLGRRPDEQYF
v_call: TRBV6-1; d_call: TRBD1; j_call: TRBJ2-5; clone_size: once; cdr3_nt: TGTGCCTCAGCACAGGGGGCCGGTGAGACCCAGTACTTC; cdr3_aa: CASAQGAGETQYF